This T cell receptor beta chain was documented in a study of cytomegalovirus exposure and HLA in healthy donors. Study-wide results and caveats: The listing of some 170 TCR beta chains classed them as cytomegalovirus-associated.

The CDR3 contains 15 residues. CDR1 is LGHNA, CDR2 YSLEER, per germline. The V gene end was trimmed by 0 bases and the J gene end by 6 bases; junction bases not matched to a gene: 6. PCR involved 60 Vbeta and 13 Jbeta primers. Methods used by the authors: Later analysis identified 88 million or so unique TCR beta chains, 9 million to 13 million shared. Clones were read by immunoSEQ multiplex PCR, and TCRdb kept only the in-frame ones, dropping some. The V and J calls and clone size were taken over from that table, and D and trimming were inferred from the DNA. In the table there are around 170,000 clones, around 80% of which are singletons. This clone was seen a few times. Its cognate antigen is unknown.

This TCR came from a woman between 40 and 55 years old in good health and CMV-seropositive. Sequencing was carried out using PBMCs. The genes are TRBV4-3 and TRBJ1-2, with 8 bases aligning to TRBD1. The CDR3 loop reads CASSQDLRTGNGYTF. The CDR3, as DNA: TGCGCCAGCAGCCAAGATCTGAGGACAGGGAATGGCTACACCTTC.